One and the same sample provided the 28 T cell receptor beta chains below, sequenced in a study of T-cell memory formation after mild COVID-19. One entry per CDR3 protein results from TCRdb running MiXCR on the 5' RACE reads. The sample includes 250,000 to 350,000 distinct CDR3 sequences, under 20% of them seen just once. What was sequenced was PBMCs or a T cell subset sorted from them (not recorded which). The receptors come from a man between 18 and 29 years old who had mild COVID-19 (a few samples of this study predate the infection). Cell type and time point are not known.

This clonotype was observed a handful of times. This chain links TRBV20-1 with TRBJ1-1, with TRBD1 identical over 7 bases. The ends lost 0 bases at V and 10 bases at J; junction bases unmatched: 11. This CDR3 has 14 amino acids. Germline values: CDR1 DFQATT, CDR2 SNEGSKA (reference sequence). This CDR3 is CSARDLDRVLGAFF. CDR3 nucleotides: TGCAGTGCTAGAGATCTCGACAGGGTGCTTGGAGCTTTCTTT.

This clonotype showed up just a few times. The chain combines TRBV29-1 with TRBJ2-1; 10 bases align to TRBD1. CDR1 and CDR2 from the germline V gene are SQVTM and ANQGSEA. The CDR3 contains 16 residues. V was clipped by 1 base and J by 6 bases; unmatched bases: 9. CDR3 nucleotides: TGCAGCGTTGAAGGGGGGTCGGGACAGGGGCTCAATGAGCAGTTCTTC. This sequence encodes CSVEGGSGQGLNEQFF.

A few counts support this clonotype. V gene TRBV2 combines with J gene TRBJ2-1; weak D call: TRBD2 (5 bases). The CDR3 is made up of 14 amino acids. V was shortened by 4 bases and J by 9 bases, with 16 bases between the two germline ends. Germline CDR1 is SNHLY and CDR2 is FYNNEI. CDR3 loop: CASSVTTFMGEQFF. DNA of the CDR3: TGTGCCAGCAGTGTGACTACCTTTATGGGTGAGCAGTTCTTC.

This clonotype was seen more than once but under ten times. The chain employs TRBV2 and TRBJ2-7, with D perhaps TRBD1 or TRBD2 (5 bases each). This CDR3 spans 15 amino acids. Deletions cut 7 bases from V and 0 bases from J, with 16 bases between. Germline loops: CDR1 SNHLY, CDR2 FYNNEI. For the CDR3, the DNA is TGTGCCAGCAAATCCCGGGACGGAAGCTCCTACGAGCAGTACTTC. It yields the protein CASKSRDGSSYEQYF.

This clonotype was observed many times. The chain is built from TRBV7-9 and TRBJ2-1; D gene ambiguous. V was clipped by 3 bases and J by 5 bases, with 17 bases between them. Germline CDR1 and CDR2: SEHNR and FQNEAQ (reference sequence). The length of the CDR3 is 16 residues. The CDR3 spells CASSFYRSSSHNEQFF. The CDR3 coding sequence is TGTGCCAGCAGCTTCTACCGGAGTAGTTCCCACAATGAGCAGTTCTTC. The full variable domain, in which reference TRBV7-9 and TRBJ2-1 provide the parts outside the CDR3, is DTGVSQNPRHKITKRGQNVTFRCDPISEHNRLYWYRQTLGQGPEFLTYFQNEAQLEKSRLLSDRFSAERPKGSFSTLEIQRTEQGDSAMYLCASSFYRSSSHNEQFFGPGTRLTVL.

This chain connects TRBV12-3 or TRBV12-4 to TRBJ2-1, with TRBD1 matching 11 bases. The V and J ends lost 5 bases and 0 bases, in that order; junction bases with no gene match: 12. This CDR3 spans 19 amino acids. The CDR3 spells CASSTGQGDPPSSYNEQFF. In DNA form, the CDR3 reads TGTGCCAGCAGTACGGGACAGGGGGACCCTCCGAGCTCCTACAATGAGCAGTTCTTC.

The chain uses TRBV5-1 and TRBJ2-3; 8 bases are shared with TRBD1. This CDR3 has 16 amino acids. J gave up 1 base and V 4 bases, and 8 bases lay outside the gene matches. Germline-derived CDR1 and CDR2 are SGHRS and YFSETQ. The CDR3 region has the DNA TGCGCCAGCAGCCCGCGGACAGGGAGTCGCACAGATACGCAGTATTTT. It specifies CASSPRTGSRTDTQYF.

This chain connects TRBV12-5 to TRBJ1-2; 8 nucleotides match TRBD1. CDR1 is LGHNT and CDR2 is FRNRAP in the germline V gene. The CDR3 contains 13 residues. V trimming: 1 base; J trimming: 6 bases; junction bases outside the gene matches: 1. In nucleotides, the CDR3 is TGTGCTAGTGGTTTGGGGACAGGGAATGGCTACACCTTC. It yields the protein CASGLGTGNGYTF.

This clonotype was found a few times. The rearrangement links TRBV5-1 to TRBJ2-2; 7 bases map to TRBD2. Germline V lookup: CDR1 SGHRS, CDR2 YFSETQ. The CDR3 has 15 amino acids. Trimming at V came to 2 bases and at J to 4 bases, leaving 5 bases not matched to a gene. In nucleotides, the CDR3 is TGCGCCAGCAGCTTATCGCGGGGGAGCACCGGGGAGCTGTTTTTT. Encoded protein: CASSLSRGSTGELFF. The full variable domain, its missing parts supplied by reference TRBV5-1 and TRBJ2-2, is KAGVTQTPRYLIKTRGQQVTLSCSPISGHRSVSWYQQTPGQGLQFLFEYFSETQRNKGNFPGRFSGRQFSNSRSEMNVSTLELGDSALYLCASSLSRGSTGELFFGEGSRLTVL.

In this sample, this clonotype turned up a few times. The chain carries TRBV12-3 or TRBV12-4 and TRBJ2-3, with 8 bases aligning to TRBD2. With V trimmed by 3 bases and J by 2 bases, 4 bases remained unmatched. The CDR3 length is 15 residues. The CDR3 loop reads CASSLSLADTDTQYF. The CDR3 region has the DNA TGTGCCAGCAGTTTGTCACTAGCGGACACAGATACGCAGTATTTT.

This clonotype was observed a handful of times. This rearrangement joins TRBV4-3 to TRBJ1-5; TRBD1 might be the D (5 bases). CDR1 LGHNA and CDR2 YSLEER come from the germline V gene. The CDR3 length is 15 residues. Trimming cost V 3 bases and J 3 bases, with 12 bases left between them. CDR3 sequence reads: CASSQETAPNQPQHF. The CDR3 DNA sequence: TGCGCCAGCAGCCAGGAGACAGCCCCCAATCAGCCCCAGCATTTT.

There are a few counts of this clonotype. The chain carries TRBV2 and TRBJ2-5, with TRBD2 matching 10 bases. Trimming took 3 bases from V and 5 from J; bases not matched to a gene: 12. Germline CDR1 SNHLY, CDR2 FYNNEI. This CDR3 has 17 residues. The CDR3 is CASSEAGLAVEGETQYF. CDR3 nucleotides: TGTGCCAGCAGTGAGGCCGGACTAGCGGTCGAGGGGGAGACCCAGTACTTC.

The CDR3 DNA reads as TGTGCCAGCAGTTTCGGGACAGGGAGAGCTAACTATGGCTACACCTTC. Amino acids: CASSFGTGRANYGYTF. V is TRBV7-2 and J is TRBJ1-2, with 9 nucleotides matching TRBD1. The CDR3 has 16 residues. From germline, CDR1 is SGHTA and CDR2 FQGNSA. The J segment lost 0 bases and the V segment lost 6 bases, leaving 8 bases of the junction unmatched.

This clonotype has more than one count but fewer than ten. This chain uses TRBV11-2 with TRBJ2-1; possible D gene TRBD1, 5 bases. Per germline, CDR1 SGHAT and CDR2 FQNNGV. The CDR3 runs 14 residues. The V gene lost 5 bases and the J gene lost 6 bases, with 14 bases spanning the gap. In DNA form, the CDR3 reads TGTGCCAGCAGCCTCGGGCCAGGGCTCAATGAGCAGTTCTTC. Encoded protein: CASSLGPGLNEQFF.

The chain has TRBV4-1 and TRBJ1-2, with TRBD1 matching over 9 bases. Germline V lookup: CDR1 MGHRA, CDR2 YSYEKL. The J segment lost 3 bases and the V segment lost 11 bases, leaving 13 bases of the junction unmatched. CDR3 length equals 15 residues. Written as DNA, the CDR3 is TGCGCCTCACTTGGGCCGGGACAGGGTTACTATGGCTACACCTTC. Translating gives CASLGPGQGYYGYTF.

This clonotype has a single count. V and J are TRBV14 and TRBJ2-1; D remains ambiguous. CDR3 length: 14 residues. The germline CDR1 and CDR2 sequences are SGHDN and FVKESK. V was clipped by 4 bases and J by 0 bases, with 7 bases between them. The CDR3 is CASSPLSSYNEQFF. The CDR3 DNA reads as TGTGCCAGCAGCCCCCTCAGCTCCTACAATGAGCAGTTCTTC.

This clonotype was observed a handful of times. The chain uses TRBV5-1 and TRBJ2-7, with 12 positions matching TRBD2. The germline CDR1 and CDR2 sequences are SGHRS and YFSETQ. The CDR3 length is 15 residues. V shed 4 bases and J 5 bases; nucleotides not matched to a gene: 7. The CDR3 sequence: CASSALAGGPHEQYF. DNA for the CDR3: TGCGCCAGCAGCGCTCTAGCGGGGGGGCCCCACGAGCAGTACTTC.

This clonotype came up a few times. This CDR3 reads CASSLGQGIGTGELFF. The CDR3 DNA sequence: TGTGCCAGCAGCCTGGGACAGGGGATCGGCACCGGGGAGCTGTTTTTT. V usage is TRBV7-2 and J usage is TRBJ2-2; 10 bases line up with TRBD1. From germline, CDR1 is SGHTA and CDR2 FQGNSA. Losses at the gene ends were 5 bases for V and 4 bases for J; bases not matched to a gene: 7. The CDR3 totals 16 residues. The variable domain in full, with the rest retrieved from reference TRBV7-2 and TRBJ2-2, is GAGVSQSPSNKVTEKGKDVELRCDPISGHTALYWYRQSLGQGLEFLIYFQGNSAPDKSGLPSDRFSAERTGGSVSTLTIQRTQQEDSAVYLCASSLGQGIGTGELFFGEGSRLTVL.

This chain joins TRBV5-1 and TRBJ2-7; D uncertain. The V end was cut by 4 bases, the J end by 6 bases, with 17 bases between. This CDR3 region has 14 residues. Germline assignment: CDR1 SGHRS and CDR2 YFSETQ. The CDR3 nucleotides are TGCGCCAGCAGCGCTGACGTTTTCCCCCTCGAGCAGTACTTC. Protein: CASSADVFPLEQYF.

This clonotype has a count of ten or more. This CDR3 is CASSLRGATGYTF. CDR3 bases: TGTGCCAGCAGTTTAAGAGGGGCCACTGGCTACACCTTC. The chain carries TRBV12-3 or TRBV12-4 and TRBJ1-2, with TRBD1 as a possible D gene (5 bases). V was cut by 2 bases and J by 7 bases, with 11 bases left in between. The CDR3 runs 13 residues.

This clonotype was detected only a few times. V is TRBV11-1 and J is TRBJ2-7, with D possibly matching TRBD2 (5 bases). V shed 2 bases and J shed 4 bases, with 12 bases lying between them. Germline V gene lookup returns CDR1 SGHAT and CDR2 FQDESV (reference sequence). This CDR3 is 14 amino acids long. The DNA for the CDR3 is TGTGCCAGCAGCTTATCGGGGTTTAAGTACGAGCAGTACTTC. The encoded protein is CASSLSGFKYEQYF. The full variable domain, completed using reference TRBV11-1 and TRBJ2-7, is EAEVAQSPRYKITEKSQAVAFWCDPISGHATLYWYRQILGQGPELLVQFQDESVVDDSQLPKDRFSAERLKGVDSTLKIQPAELGDSAMYLCASSLSGFKYEQYFGPGTRLTVT.

This clonotype came up a few times. The J gene is TRBJ2-7, the V gene TRBV7-8; a weak D match, TRBD1 (6 bases). The germline CDR1 and CDR2 sequences are SGHVS and FQNEAQ. The V end lost 0 bases, the J end lost 1 base, and 10 bases lay between the germline ends. CDR3 size: 15 residues. In DNA, the CDR3 is TGTGCCAGCAGCTTAGCCAACAGGGTGTCCTACGAGCAGTACTTC. This codes for CASSLANRVSYEQYF.

V and J are TRBV29-1 and TRBJ1-2, with D tentatively TRBD1 (6 bases). CDR1 and CDR2 (germline): SQVTM, ANQGSEA. The CDR3 contains 12 residues. The ends were cut back, 6 bases at V and 5 bases at J, with 13 bases in the middle. CDR3 DNA: TGCAGCGTGGTAACCGGACAGTATGGCTACACCTTC. Translating it yields CSVVTGQYGYTF. The entire variable domain, with the rest obtained from reference TRBV29-1 and TRBJ1-2, is as follows: SAVISQKPSRDICQRGTSLTIQCQVDSQVTMMFWYRQQPGQSLTLIATANQGSEATYESGFVIDKFPISRPNLTFSTLTVSNMSPEDSSIYLCSVVTGQYGYTFGSGTRLTVV.

This clonotype has more than one count but fewer than ten. The chain is built from TRBV29-1 and TRBJ1-3, with TRBD1 matching 9 bases. The CDR3 has 13 residues. Germline assignment: CDR1 SQVTM and CDR2 ANQGSEA. V dropped 7 bases and J dropped 2; count of bases not matched to a gene: 3. CDR3 residues: CSAGDRAGNTIYF. CDR3 in DNA: TGCAGCGCCGGGGACAGGGCTGGAAACACCATATATTTT.

The rearrangement joins TRBV7-2 to TRBJ2-5; the match to TRBD2 covers 7 bases. The length of the CDR3 is 14 residues. Trimming removed 4 bases from V and 5 bases from J; junction bases left unmatched: 7. The V gene's germline CDR1 is SGHTA and CDR2 FQGNSA. The CDR3 is CASSSSGPGETQYF. The CDR3 DNA sequence: TGTGCCAGCAGCTCTAGCGGCCCGGGCGAGACCCAGTACTTC. Full variable domain (remainder filled in from reference TRBV7-2 and TRBJ2-5): GAGVSQSPSNKVTEKGKDVELRCDPISGHTALYWYRQSLGQGLEFLIYFQGNSAPDKSGLPSDRFSAERTGGSVSTLTIQRTQQEDSAVYLCASSSSGPGETQYFGPGTRLLVL.

The chain links TRBV4-2 to TRBJ1-2; TRBD1 is a possible D gene (5 bases). Germline assignment: CDR1 LGHNA and CDR2 YNFKEQ. V was trimmed by 0 bases and J by 4 bases, leaving 6 bases between them. CDR3 length: 13 residues. The CDR3 loop reads CASSQDQGYGYTF. In nucleotides, the CDR3 is TGTGCCAGCAGCCAAGATCAGGGCTATGGCTACACCTTC.

This rearrangement joins TRBV5-5 to TRBJ2-7; TRBD1 matches at 9 bases. Germline loops: CDR1 SGHKS, CDR2 YYEKEE (reference sequence). The CDR3 covers 15 residues. V was pared by 2 bases and J by 5 bases, with 8 bases of the junction left unmatched. CDR3 coding DNA: TGTGCCAGCAGCTTCGGATGGGACAGGGTGAACGAGCAGTACTTC. It yields the protein CASSFGWDRVNEQYF.

The CDR3 DNA reads as TGCAGTGCTTTATTAACAGGGGGCCATCAGCCCCAGCATTTT. The encoded protein is CSALLTGGHQPQHF. The chain links TRBV20-1 to TRBJ1-5, with 9 bases matching TRBD1. The germline V gene has CDR1 DFQATT and CDR2 SNEGSKA (reference sequence). The J segment lost 5 bases and the V segment lost 5 bases, leaving 7 bases of the junction unmatched. The CDR3 is made up of 14 amino acids.